This T cell receptor (beta chain) was identified in a study of shared clonotypes between healthy human individuals. Overall study results and limits: Across a handful of donors, naive CD4 shared 5% to 5.5%, naive CD8 more than 3%, memory CD4 2% to 2.5%, memory CD8 approximately 0.4%.

A remark on this clone: The antigen remains undetermined.

The table came from immunoSEQ multiplex PCR; TCRdb's copy has only in-frame clones and leaves some out. The sample shows about 2,500,000 clones, over 85% of them seen only once. The donors, all of them Caucasian adults, lived in Nashville, Tennessee. This receptor was identified in a man younger than 35 in good health. The sequenced sample was naive CD4+ T cells sorted from blood. Specified subset: CD45RA+ positively selected.

CDR3 in DNA: TGTGCCAGCAGCTTAGGCCCCGGGCAGGGTGGAAGCTATGGCTACACCTTC. It encodes CASSLGPGQGGSYGYTF. V usage is TRBV7-2 and J usage is TRBJ1-2; tentative D call: TRBD1 (5 bases). The CDR3 covers 17 residues. Germline CDR1 SGHTA, CDR2 FQGNSA. V lost 1 base, J lost 4 bases, and 19 bases lay in between.